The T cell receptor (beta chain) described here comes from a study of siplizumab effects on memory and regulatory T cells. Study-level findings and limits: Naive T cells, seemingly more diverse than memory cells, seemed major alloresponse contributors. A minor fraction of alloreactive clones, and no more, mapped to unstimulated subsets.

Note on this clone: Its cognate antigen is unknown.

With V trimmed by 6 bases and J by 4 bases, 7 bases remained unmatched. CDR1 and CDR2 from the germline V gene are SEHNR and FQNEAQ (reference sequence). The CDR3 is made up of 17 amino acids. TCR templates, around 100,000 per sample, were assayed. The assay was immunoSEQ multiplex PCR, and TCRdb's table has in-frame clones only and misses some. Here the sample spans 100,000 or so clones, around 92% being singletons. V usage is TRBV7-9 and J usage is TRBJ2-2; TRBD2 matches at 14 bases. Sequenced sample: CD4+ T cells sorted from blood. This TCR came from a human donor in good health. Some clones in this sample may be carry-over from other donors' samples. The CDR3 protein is CASSRLAGGRGTGELFF. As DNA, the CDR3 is TGTGCCAGCAGTCGACTAGCGGGAGGGCGAGGCACCGGGGAGCTGTTTTTT.